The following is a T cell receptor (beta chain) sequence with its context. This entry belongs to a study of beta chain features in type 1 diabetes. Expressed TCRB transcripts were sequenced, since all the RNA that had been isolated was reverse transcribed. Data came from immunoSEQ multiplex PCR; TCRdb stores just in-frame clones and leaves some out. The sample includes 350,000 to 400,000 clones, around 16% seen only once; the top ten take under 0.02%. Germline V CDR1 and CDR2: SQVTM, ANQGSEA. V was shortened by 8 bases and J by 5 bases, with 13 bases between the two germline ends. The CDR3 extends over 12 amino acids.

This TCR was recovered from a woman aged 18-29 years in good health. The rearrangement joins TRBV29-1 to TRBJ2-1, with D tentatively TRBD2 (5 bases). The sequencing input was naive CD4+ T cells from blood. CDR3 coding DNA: TGCAGCCAGAGGGCTAGAAACAATGAGCAGTTCTTC. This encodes CSQRARNNEQFF.